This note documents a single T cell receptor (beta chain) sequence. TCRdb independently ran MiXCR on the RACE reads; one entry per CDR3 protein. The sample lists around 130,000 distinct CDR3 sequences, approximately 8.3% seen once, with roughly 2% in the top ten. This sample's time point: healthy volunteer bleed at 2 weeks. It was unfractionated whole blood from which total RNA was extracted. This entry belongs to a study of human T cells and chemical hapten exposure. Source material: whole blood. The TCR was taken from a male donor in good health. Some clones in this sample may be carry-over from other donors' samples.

CDR3 DNA sequence: TGTGCCAGCAGCCCCAGCCCCGACAGCCATCAGCCCCAGCATTTT. Translation: CASSPSPDSHQPQHF. J is TRBJ1-5 and V is TRBV7-2; D perhaps matches TRBD1 (5 bases). V lost 5 bases to trimming and J lost 5 bases, with 16 bases between them. The V gene's germline CDR1 is SGHTA and CDR2 FQGNSA. This CDR3 has 15 residues.